Sequencing of this T cell receptor (beta chain) was carried out in a study of read filtering for tumor transcriptome and immune sequencing. Study context: Patients were approximately 18 male and 11 to 15 female, mean age 65.9 years, range roughly 47 to 85.

Molecular barcoded adaptors covering alpha/delta and beta/gamma chains were used on 400 ng RNA. TCRdb re-analysed the reads in MiXCR, keeping a single row per CDR3 protein. This table holds 400 to 500 distinct CDR3 sequences, 77% found once. Trimming cost V 7 bases and J 4 bases; bases outside gene matches: 12. Germline V gene sequence: CDR1 MNHNS, CDR2 SASEGT. CDR3 length equals 15 residues. Sample: a population of CD138-negative cells sorted from bone marrow. The clonotype was recovered from a donor aged 40 or older with multiple myeloma. This table probably holds off-target reads from a library built for another chain. The chain combines TRBV6-1 with TRBJ1-2; 7 positions agree with TRBD1. This CDR3 is CASNQVTGVSYGYTF. The CDR3 DNA follows: TGTGCCAGCAACCAAGTAACAGGGGTGAGCTATGGCTACACCTTC.